This T cell receptor (beta chain) was found in a study of CD8 T cells in ankylosing spondylitis. On this clonotype itself: What it binds is not known.

Study-wide results and caveats: For ankylosing spondylitis blood, a TCR beta motif of 7 to 9 highly homologous variants appeared characteristic. Reports of some motif variants in reactive arthritis synovial fluid and blood predate this one.

Each TCR beta library was made by quantitative 5'-RACE that incorporated molecular barcodes. TCRdb reanalysed the 5' RACE reads using MiXCR and keeps one entry per CDR3 protein. The sample includes 350,000 to 450,000 distinct CDR3 sequences, more than 20% of them seen just once. With 6 bases clipped from V and 4 bases from J, the junction kept 4 bases outside the gene matches. CDR1 and CDR2 from the germline V gene are MNHNS and SASEGT. The CDR3 is made up of 15 amino acids. The sample taken for sequencing was blood, either unsorted or a sorted T cell fraction (not recorded which). V and J are TRBV6-1 and TRBJ2-5; TRBD2 aligns across 14 bases. The TCR was taken from a male donor with ankylosing spondylitis or in good health (not recorded which). CDR3 in DNA: TGTGCCAGCAGCCTGACTAGCGGGGGGGTAGAGACCCAGTACTTC. Its translation is CASSLTSGGVETQYF.